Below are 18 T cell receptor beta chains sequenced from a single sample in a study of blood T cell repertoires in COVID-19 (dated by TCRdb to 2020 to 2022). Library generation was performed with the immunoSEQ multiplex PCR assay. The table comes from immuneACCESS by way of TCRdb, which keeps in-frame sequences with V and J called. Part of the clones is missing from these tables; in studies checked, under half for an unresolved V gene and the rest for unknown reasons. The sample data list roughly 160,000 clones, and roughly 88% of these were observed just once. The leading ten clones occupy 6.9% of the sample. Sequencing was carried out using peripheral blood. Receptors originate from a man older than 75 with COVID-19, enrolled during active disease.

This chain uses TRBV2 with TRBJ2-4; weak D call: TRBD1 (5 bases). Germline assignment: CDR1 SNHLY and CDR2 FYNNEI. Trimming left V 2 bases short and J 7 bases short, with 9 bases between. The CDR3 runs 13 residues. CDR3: CASSESRQNIQYF. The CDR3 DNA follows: TGTGCCAGCAGTGAATCCCGACAGAACATTCAGTACTTC.

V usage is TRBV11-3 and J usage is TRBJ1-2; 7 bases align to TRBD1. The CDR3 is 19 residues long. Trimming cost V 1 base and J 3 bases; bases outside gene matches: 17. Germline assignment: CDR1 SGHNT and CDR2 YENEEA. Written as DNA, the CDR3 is TGTGCCAGCAGCTTAGGTTGGGACAGCCGAAGAGACGGTCACTATGGCTACACCTTC. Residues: CASSLGWDSRRDGHYGYTF.

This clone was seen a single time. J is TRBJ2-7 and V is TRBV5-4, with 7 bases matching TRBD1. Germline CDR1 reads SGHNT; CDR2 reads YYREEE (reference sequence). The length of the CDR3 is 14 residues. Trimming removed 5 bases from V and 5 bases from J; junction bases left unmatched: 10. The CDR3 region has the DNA TGTGCCAGCAGGCCCGGGACAGCCGTGGACGAGCAGTACTTC. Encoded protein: CASRPGTAVDEQYF.

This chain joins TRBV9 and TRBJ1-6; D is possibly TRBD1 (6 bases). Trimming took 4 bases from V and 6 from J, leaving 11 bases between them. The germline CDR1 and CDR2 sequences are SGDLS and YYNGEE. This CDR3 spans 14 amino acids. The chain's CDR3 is CASSPQGSNSPLHF. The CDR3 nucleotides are TGTGCCAGCAGCCCGCAGGGGTCTAATTCACCCCTCCACTTT. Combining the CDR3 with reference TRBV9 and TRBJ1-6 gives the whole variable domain DSGVTQTPKHLITATGQRVTLRCSPRSGDLSVYWYQQSLDQGLQFLIQYYNGEERAKGNILERFSAQQFPDLHSELNLSSLELGDSALYFCASSPQGSNSPLHFGNGTRLTVT.

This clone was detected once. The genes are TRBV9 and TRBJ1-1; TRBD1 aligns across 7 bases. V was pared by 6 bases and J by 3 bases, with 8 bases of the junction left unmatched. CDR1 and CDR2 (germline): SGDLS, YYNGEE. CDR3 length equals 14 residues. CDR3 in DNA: TGTGCCAGCAACAGGGGCGAGGTTGACACTGAAGCTTTCTTT. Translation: CASNRGEVDTEAFF.

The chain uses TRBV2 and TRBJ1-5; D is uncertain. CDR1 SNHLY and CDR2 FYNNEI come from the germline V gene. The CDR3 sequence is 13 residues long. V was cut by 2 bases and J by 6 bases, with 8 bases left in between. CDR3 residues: CASSEQVPQPQHF. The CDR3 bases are TGTGCCAGCAGTGAACAGGTGCCTCAGCCCCAGCATTTT.

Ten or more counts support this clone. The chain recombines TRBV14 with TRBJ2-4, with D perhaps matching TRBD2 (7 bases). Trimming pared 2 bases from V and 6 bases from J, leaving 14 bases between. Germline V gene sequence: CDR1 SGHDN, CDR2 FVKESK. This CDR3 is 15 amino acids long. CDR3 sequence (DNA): TGTGCCAGCAGCCAATTAGGGGGGGGAGTAAACATTCAGTACTTC. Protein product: CASSQLGGGVNIQYF.

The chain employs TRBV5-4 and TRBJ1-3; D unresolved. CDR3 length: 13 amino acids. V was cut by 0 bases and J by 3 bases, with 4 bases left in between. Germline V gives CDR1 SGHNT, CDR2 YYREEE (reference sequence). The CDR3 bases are TGTGCCAGCAGCTTGGACAGTGGAAACACCATATATTTT. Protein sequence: CASSLDSGNTIYF. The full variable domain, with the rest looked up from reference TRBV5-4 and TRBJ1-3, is ETGVTQSPTHLIKTRGQQVTLRCSSQSGHNTVSWYQQALGQGPQFIFQYYREEENGRGNFPPRFSGLQFPNYSSELNVNALELDDSALYLCASSLDSGNTIYFGEGSWLTVV.

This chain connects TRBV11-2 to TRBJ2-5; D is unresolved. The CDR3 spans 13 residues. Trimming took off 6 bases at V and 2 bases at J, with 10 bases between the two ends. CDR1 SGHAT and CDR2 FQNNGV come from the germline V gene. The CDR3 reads CASSSRVQETQYF. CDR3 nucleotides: TGTGCCAGCAGTTCAAGAGTACAAGAGACCCAGTACTTC.

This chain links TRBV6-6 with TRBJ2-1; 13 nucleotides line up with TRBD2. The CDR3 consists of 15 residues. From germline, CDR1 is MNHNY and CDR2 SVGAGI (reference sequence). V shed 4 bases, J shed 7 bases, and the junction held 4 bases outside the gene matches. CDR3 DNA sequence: TGTGCCAGCAGTTCTGGGACTAGCGGGGCGAATGAGCAGTTCTTC. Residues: CASSSGTSGANEQFF.

The CDR3 nucleotides read TGCGCCAGCCGGAGTGAGACCCAGTACTTC. Its translation: CASRSETQYF. The chain is built from TRBV5-1 and TRBJ2-5, with no clear D. The ends were cut back, 7 bases at V and 5 bases at J, with 6 bases in the middle. The V gene's germline CDR1 is SGHRS and CDR2 YFSETQ. The length of the CDR3 is 10 residues. Based on the CDR3 plus reference TRBV5-1 and TRBJ2-5, the full variable domain is KAGVTQTPRYLIKTRGQQVTLSCSPISGHRSVSWYQQTPGQGLQFLFEYFSETQRNKGNFPGRFSGRQFSNSRSEMNVSTLELGDSALYLCASRSETQYFGPGTRLLVL.

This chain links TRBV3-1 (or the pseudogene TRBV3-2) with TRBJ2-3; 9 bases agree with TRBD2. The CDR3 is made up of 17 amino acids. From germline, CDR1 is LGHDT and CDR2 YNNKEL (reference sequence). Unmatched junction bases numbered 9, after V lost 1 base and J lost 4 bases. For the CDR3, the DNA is TGTGCCAGCAGCCAAGTAGCCGGCGGGGGGGCCCCAGATACGCAGTATTTT. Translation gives CASSQVAGGGAPDTQYF.

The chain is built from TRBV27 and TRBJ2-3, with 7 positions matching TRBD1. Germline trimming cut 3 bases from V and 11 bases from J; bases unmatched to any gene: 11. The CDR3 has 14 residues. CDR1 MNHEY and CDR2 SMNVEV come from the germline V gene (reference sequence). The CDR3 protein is CASSFLGGDIKQYF. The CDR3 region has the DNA TGTGCCAGCAGTTTTTTAGGGGGCGATATCAAGCAGTATTTT.

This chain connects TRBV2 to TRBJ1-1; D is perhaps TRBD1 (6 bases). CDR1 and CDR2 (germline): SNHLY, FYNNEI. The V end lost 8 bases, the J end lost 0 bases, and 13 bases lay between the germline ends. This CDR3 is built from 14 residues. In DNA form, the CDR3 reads TGTGCCAGCGGTGGACAGCCTATGAACACTGAAGCTTTCTTT. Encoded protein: CASGGQPMNTEAFF.

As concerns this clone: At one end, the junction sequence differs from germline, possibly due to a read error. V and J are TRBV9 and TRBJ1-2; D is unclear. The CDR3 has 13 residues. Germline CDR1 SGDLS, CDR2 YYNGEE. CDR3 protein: CASSVGNSAPPAF. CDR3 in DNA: TGTGCCAGCAGCGTAGGAAACAGTGCCCCTCCCGCCTTC.

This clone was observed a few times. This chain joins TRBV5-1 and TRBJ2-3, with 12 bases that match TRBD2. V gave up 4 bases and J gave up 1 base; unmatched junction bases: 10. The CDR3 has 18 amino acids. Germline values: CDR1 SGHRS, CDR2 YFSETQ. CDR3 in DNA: TGCGCCAGCAGCCACAGGACTAGCGGGGACTTCCGCACAGATACGCAGTATTTT. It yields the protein CASSHRTSGDFRTDTQYF. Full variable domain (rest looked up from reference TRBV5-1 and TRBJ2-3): KAGVTQTPRYLIKTRGQQVTLSCSPISGHRSVSWYQQTPGQGLQFLFEYFSETQRNKGNFPGRFSGRQFSNSRSEMNVSTLELGDSALYLCASSHRTSGDFRTDTQYFGPGTRLTVL.

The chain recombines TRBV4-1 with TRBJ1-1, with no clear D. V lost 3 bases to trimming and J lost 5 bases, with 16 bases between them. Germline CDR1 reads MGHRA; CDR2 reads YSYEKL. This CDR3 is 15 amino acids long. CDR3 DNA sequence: TGCGCCAGCAGCCAGTCCGGGTCGGAGTGGACTGAAGCTTTCTTT. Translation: CASSQSGSEWTEAFF.

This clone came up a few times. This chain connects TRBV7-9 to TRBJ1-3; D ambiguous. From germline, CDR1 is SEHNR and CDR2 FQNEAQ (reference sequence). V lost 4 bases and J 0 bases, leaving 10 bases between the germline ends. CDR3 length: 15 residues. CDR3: CASSYSTSSGNTIYF. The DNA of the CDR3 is TGTGCCAGCAGCTACAGCACCTCCTCTGGAAACACCATATATTTT.